What follows are 26 T cell receptor beta chains derived from one specimen sequenced in a study of blood T cell repertoires in COVID-19. TCRdb keeps only in-frame clones here, not all; method: immunoSEQ multiplex PCR. The profile shows about 74,000 clones, around 88% of them singletons. Sequencing used peripheral blood. The receptors come from a woman older than 75 with active or convalescent COVID-19.

This chain connects TRBV6-2 or TRBV6-3 to TRBJ2-3; 7 nucleotides agree with TRBD2. Germline values: CDR1 MNHEY, CDR2 SVGEGT. This CDR3 spans 15 amino acids. Trimming at V came to 2 bases and at J to 1 base, leaving 3 bases not matched to a gene. This chain's CDR3 is CASSYAGDRTDTQYF. The CDR3 DNA reads as TGTGCCAGCAGTTACGCGGGGGACCGCACAGATACGCAGTATTTT.

This sequence joins TRBV12-5 and TRBJ2-3, with D possibly TRBD2 on 6 matching bases. The CDR3 length is 14 residues. The germline V gene encodes CDR1 LGHNT and CDR2 FRNRAP. Trimming removed 5 bases from V and 3 bases from J, with 12 bases in between. The CDR3 loop is CASGPGGGTDTQYF. CDR3 sequence (DNA): TGTGCTAGTGGTCCCGGCGGAGGGACAGATACGCAGTATTTT.

The CDR3 DNA reads as TGTGCTAGTGGTTTGGGCGGCAGCGTAGCCCAGCATTTT. It encodes CASGLGGSVAQHF. The chain couples TRBV12-5 to TRBJ1-5, with D unresolved. Germline CDR1 reads LGHNT; CDR2 reads FRNRAP. CDR3 length equals 13 residues. Trimming took off 1 base at V and 11 bases at J, with 12 bases between the two ends.

This chain joins TRBV19 and TRBJ2-7; no definite D call. V was shortened by 2 bases and J by 6 bases, with 11 bases between the two germline ends. Germline CDR1 and CDR2: LNHDA and SQIVND (reference sequence). The CDR3 is 13 residues long. The CDR3 nucleotides are TGTGCCAGTAGTATAAGTGCCCCCGGCGAGCAGTACTTC. Translated: CASSISAPGEQYF.

The rearrangement joins TRBV4-1 to TRBJ2-5; tentatively, D is TRBD1 (6 bases). CDR1 and CDR2 from the germline V gene are MGHRA and YSYEKL. This CDR3 is 14 amino acids long. Trimming took 0 bases from V and 4 from J, leaving 9 bases between them. CDR3 loop: CASSQDTGRETQYF. The DNA for the CDR3 is TGCGCCAGCAGCCAAGATACAGGGCGAGAGACCCAGTACTTC.

V gene TRBV27 combines with J gene TRBJ2-5; 7 bases line up with TRBD1. Germline V gives CDR1 MNHEY, CDR2 SMNVEV (reference sequence). J gave up 5 bases and V 5 bases, and 17 bases lay outside the gene matches. CDR3 length: 17 residues. The CDR3 DNA sequence: TGTGCCAGCAGTCCTTATAAGGGCCGACAGGGAGTGGAGACCCAGTACTTC. Translating it yields CASSPYKGRQGVETQYF.

This rearrangement joins TRBV27 to TRBJ1-6; 7 bases are shared with TRBD1. After removal of 5 bases from V and 4 bases from J, the junction contained 5 bases not matched to a gene. This CDR3 is built from 15 residues. The germline V gene has CDR1 MNHEY and CDR2 SMNVEV (reference sequence). The CDR3 protein is CASSPRTGYNSPLHF. CDR3 bases: TGTGCCAGCAGTCCCCGGACAGGTTATAATTCACCCCTCCACTTT.

V gene TRBV6-2 or TRBV6-3 combines with J gene TRBJ2-2; D is possibly TRBD2 (6 bases). Trimming removed 0 bases from V and 8 bases from J, with 19 bases in between. Germline V gene sequence: CDR1 MNHEY, CDR2 SVGEGT. The CDR3 has 17 residues. The CDR3 region has the DNA TGTGCCAGCAGTTACTCGACGGGAGACTCTGTTAGGGGGGAGCTGTTTTTT. Protein sequence: CASSYSTGDSVRGELFF.

The chain uses TRBV21-1 and TRBJ1-5. TRBV21-1 is a listed pseudogene. This CDR3 region has 20 residues. CDR3 amino acids: CASSKVEGYPRVALIWPQHF. In DNA form, the CDR3 reads TGTGCCAGCAGCAAAGTGGAGGGGTACCCTCGGGTAGCGCTGATCTGGCCCCAGCATTTT.

The chain recombines TRBV12-3 or TRBV12-4 with TRBJ1-1, with 9 bases fitting TRBD1. Trimming at V came to 6 bases and at J to 4 bases, leaving 3 bases not matched to a gene. The CDR3 is 13 residues long. CDR3 sequence: CASRGTGSTEAFF. The CDR3 bases are TGTGCCAGCAGGGGGACAGGGAGCACTGAAGCTTTCTTT.

For this clone: Sequence at one end of the junction differs from germline and may be a read error. The V call is TRBV11-2, the J call TRBJ1-2, with TRBD1 matching 8 bases. The germline V gene has CDR1 SGHAT and CDR2 FQNNGV. This CDR3 contains 13 residues. In nucleotides, the CDR3 is TGTGCCAGCAGCCTAGACAGGGGAAGCGGCTACACCTTC. This gives the protein CASSLDRGSGYTF. Combining the CDR3 with reference TRBV11-2 and TRBJ1-2 gives the whole variable domain EAGVAQSPRYKIIEKRQSVAFWCNPISGHATLYWYQQILGQGPKLLIQFQNNGVVDDSQLPKDRFSAERLKGVDSTLKIQPAKLEDSAVYLCASSLDRGSGYTFGSGTRLTVV.

The chain joins TRBV2 to TRBJ2-7, with 10 bases lining up with TRBD2. This CDR3 is 15 amino acids long. V dropped 6 bases and J dropped 2; count of bases not matched to a gene: 7. Germline V gene data show CDR1 as SNHLY and CDR2 as FYNNEI. The CDR3: CASRALAGVTYEQYF. The CDR3 nucleotides are TGTGCCAGCAGAGCCCTAGCGGGGGTTACCTACGAGCAGTACTTC.

This chain joins TRBV5-4 and TRBJ1-2; no firm D call. CDR1 is SGHNT, CDR2 YYREEE, per germline (reference sequence). The CDR3 is 14 amino acids. The germline V and J ends were trimmed by 0 bases and 1 base, with 7 bases remaining between them. DNA of the CDR3: TGTGCCAGCAGCTTGGATACAGTTAACTATGGCTACACCTTC. This gives the protein CASSLDTVNYGYTF.

The chain has TRBV6-6 and TRBJ1-1, with 7 nucleotides matching TRBD1. The CDR3 sequence is 14 residues long. The V segment lost 5 bases and the J segment 1 base; nucleotides outside the gene matches: 4. CDR1 and CDR2 from the germline V gene are MNHNY and SVGAGI (reference sequence). The CDR3 coding sequence is TGTGCCAGCAGTGGGAGGACAGGGAACACTGAAGCTTTCTTT. Encoded protein: CASSGRTGNTEAFF.

The V and J genes are TRBV3-1 (or the pseudogene TRBV3-2) and TRBJ2-1, with TRBD2 as a possible D gene (6 bases). V shed 4 bases and J shed 12 bases, with 13 bases lying between them. The germline V gene encodes CDR1 LGHDT and CDR2 YNNKEL (reference sequence). The CDR3 has 12 residues. As DNA, the CDR3 is TGTGCCAGCAGCCTTTGGGGGGAGTGGCAGTTCTTC. Translation: CASSLWGEWQFF.

This clone has a handful of counts. CDR3 bases: TGTGCCAGCAGCTCCGGGGGTCATCAGCCCCAGCATTTT. Its protein product is CASSSGGHQPQHF. The chain employs TRBV5-5 and TRBJ1-5; D might be TRBD1 (5 bases). The CDR3 has 13 residues. CDR1 and CDR2 (germline): SGHKS, YYEKEE (reference sequence). With 3 bases removed from V and 5 bases from J, the gap between germline ends came to 9 bases.

In its sample, this clone was seen once. V usage is TRBV3-1 (or the pseudogene TRBV3-2) and J usage is TRBJ2-3; 8 nucleotides align to TRBD2. V shed 0 bases and J 1 base; nucleotides not matched to a gene: 3. In germline, CDR1 is LGHDT, CDR2 YNNKEL (reference sequence). CDR3 length: 16 amino acids. Here the CDR3 reads CASSQEQLAGTDTQYF. The CDR3 nucleotides read TGTGCCAGCAGCCAAGAACAACTAGCGGGCACAGATACGCAGTATTTT.

The J gene is TRBJ2-7, the V gene TRBV7-2; 8 bases fit TRBD1. From germline, CDR1 is SGHTA and CDR2 FQGNSA. V shed 4 bases, J shed 6 bases, and the junction held 2 bases outside the gene matches. The CDR3 loop spans 12 amino acids. The CDR3 here is CASSSGQGEQYF. The CDR3 nucleotides read TGTGCCAGCAGCTCCGGACAGGGCGAGCAGTACTTC.

This chain connects TRBV5-8 to TRBJ1-3, with D maybe TRBD1 (6 bases). The ends were cut back, 4 bases at V and 0 bases at J, with 11 bases in the middle. CDR1 and CDR2 from the germline V gene are SGHTS and YDEGEE. The CDR3 consists of 15 residues. The CDR3 nucleotides are TGTGCCAGCAGCAGGGACATCCGCTCTGGAAACACCATATATTTT. This gives the protein CASSRDIRSGNTIYF.

This chain joins TRBV5-1 and TRBJ2-2, with a tentative D call TRBD1 (6 bases). The CDR3 consists of 15 residues. The germline CDR1 and CDR2 sequences are SGHRS and YFSETQ. V gave up 4 bases and J gave up 5 bases, with 15 bases separating them. The CDR3 sequence: CASSPQGPQTGELFF. In DNA form, the CDR3 reads TGCGCCAGCAGCCCCCAGGGGCCTCAAACCGGGGAGCTGTTTTTT.

The sample holds one count of this clone. The chain uses TRBV7-8 and TRBJ1-1; possible D gene TRBD1, 5 bases. Germline V gene sequence: CDR1 SGHVS, CDR2 FQNEAQ. The ends were cut back, 1 base at V and 4 bases at J, with 13 bases in the middle. This CDR3 region has 15 residues. The CDR3 sequence: CASSLGAGSGTEAFF. The DNA of the CDR3 is TGTGCCAGCAGCTTAGGGGCAGGGTCGGGCACTGAAGCTTTCTTT.

The chain couples TRBV30 to TRBJ1-6; the D gene is possibly TRBD1 (6 bases). Trimming removed 3 bases at V and 0 bases at J, with 9 bases between. The CDR3 is 15 residues long. Germline-derived CDR1 and CDR2 are GTSNPN and SVGIG (reference sequence). The CDR3: CAWRQGGSYNSPLHF. The CDR3 DNA reads as TGTGCCTGGAGACAGGGTGGCTCCTATAATTCACCCCTCCACTTT.

The rearrangement links TRBV19 to TRBJ1-1; 9 nucleotides match TRBD1. Germline V gene data show CDR1 as LNHDA and CDR2 as SQIVND (reference sequence). The CDR3 loop spans 15 amino acids. The trim removed 6 bases at V and 7 bases at J, leaving 12 bases unmatched. CDR3 amino acids: CASSPADRGSHEAFF. CDR3 DNA: TGTGCCAGTAGCCCTGCCGACAGGGGGAGCCATGAAGCTTTCTTT.

This chain links TRBV4-2 with TRBJ1-6, with D uncertain. V dropped 3 bases and J dropped 3 bases, with 9 bases sitting between them. CDR1 LGHNA and CDR2 YNFKEQ come from the germline V gene. There are 15 residues in the CDR3. The CDR3 sequence is CASSHRRDYNSPLHF. The CDR3 nucleotides read TGTGCCAGCAGCCACAGACGGGACTATAATTCACCCCTCCACTTT.

The V gene is TRBV5-4, the J gene TRBJ1-3; 8 positions match TRBD1. Germline V CDR1 and CDR2: SGHNT, YYREEE (reference sequence). This CDR3 has 16 residues. After removal of 4 bases from V and 0 bases from J, the junction contained 6 bases not matched to a gene. CDR3 residues: CASSADRGASGNTIYF. CDR3 bases: TGTGCCAGCAGCGCTGACAGGGGTGCCTCTGGAAACACCATATATTTT.

Written as DNA, the CDR3 is TGTGCCAGCAGCAGGACAGGGAGGGTCAATGAGCAGTTCTTC. This translates into CASSRTGRVNEQFF. The gene calls are TRBV27 and TRBJ2-1, with a tentative D call TRBD1 (8 bases). V shed 6 bases and J shed 6 bases, with 15 bases lying between them. This CDR3 is built from 14 residues. Germline loops: CDR1 MNHEY, CDR2 SMNVEV (reference sequence).